This T cell receptor beta chain derives from a study of blood T cells in healthy people across ages. Overall study findings and caveats: Naive T cell percentage showed a strong correlation with the diversity of TCR beta.

Only a few counts were recorded for this clonotype. Antigen: not known. Trimming stripped 1 base from V and 6 bases from J, with 16 bases between. The CDR3 contains 15 residues. CDR1 and CDR2 (germline): SGHVS, FQNEAQ. The authors ran a second PCR of 7 to 11 cycles using a sample-barcoded 5' primer and a J-beta primer mix. TCRdb re-called the 5' RACE reads through MiXCR, storing one row per CDR3 protein. The sample lists about 1.5 million distinct CDR3 sequences; roughly 40% were seen once. Sequenced input: blood. This TCR derives from a woman in her late teens or twenties in good health. The chain recombines TRBV7-8 with TRBJ2-7, with a weak D call TRBD2 (6 bases). CDR3 region: CASSLEPSGLSEQYF. Here the CDR3 DNA reads TGTGCCAGCAGCTTAGAGCCCAGCGGGTTATCCGAGCAGTACTTC.